Presented here are 22 T cell receptor beta chains from one specimen sequenced in a study of identical twins. A single record per CDR3 protein comes from TCRdb applying MiXCR to the 5' RACE reads. The sample shows roughly 720,000 distinct CDR3 sequences, 18% of them seen only once. This sample also belongs to another study, concerning T cells expressing NK-cell markers.

Sequencing was done on a sample of PBMCs. The receptors come from a woman between 18 and 30 years old in good health.

The table lists this clonotype with a few counts. The chain links TRBV20-1 to TRBJ2-1; a weak D match, TRBD2 (6 bases). The CDR3 length is 15 residues. V was pared by 5 bases and J by 7 bases, with 21 bases between. CDR1 and CDR2 (germline): DFQATT, SNEGSKA (reference sequence). CDR3 sequence reads: CSALRLERHPNEQFF. The CDR3, as DNA: TGCAGTGCTCTCCGACTAGAACGACACCCTAATGAGCAGTTCTTC.

The J gene is TRBJ1-1, the V gene TRBV20-1; D is possibly TRBD1 (5 bases). Germline values: CDR1 DFQATT, CDR2 SNEGSKA (reference sequence). The V end lost 0 bases, the J end lost 0 bases, and 14 bases lay between the germline ends. The CDR3 runs to 16 residues. CDR3: CSARDRLRGMNTEAFF. In DNA form, the CDR3 reads TGCAGTGCTAGAGATCGGTTGCGGGGCATGAACACTGAAGCTTTCTTT.

This clonotype was counted only a few times. The chain carries TRBV20-1 and TRBJ2-5, with TRBD1 matching 10 bases. CDR1 is DFQATT and CDR2 is SNEGSKA in the germline V gene (reference sequence). This CDR3 is built from 13 residues. Trimming took 3 bases from V and 5 from J; bases not matched to a gene: 3. This chain's CDR3 is CSARTGGEETQYF. Written as DNA, the CDR3 is TGCAGTGCTAGGACAGGGGGCGAGGAGACCCAGTACTTC.

The CDR3 sequence: CASSLGRQITDTQYF. CDR3 coding DNA: TGCGCCAGCAGCTTGGGGCGACAGATCACAGATACGCAGTATTTT. The chain combines TRBV5-1 with TRBJ2-3; maybe TRBD1 (5 bases). The germline V gene encodes CDR1 SGHRS and CDR2 YFSETQ. CDR3 size: 15 residues. With 0 bases removed from V and 2 bases from J, the gap between germline ends came to 10 bases.

This clonotype was detected only a few times. This chain links TRBV12-3 or TRBV12-4 with TRBJ1-1, with no clear D. Trimming shortened V by 6 bases and J by 9 bases, and 8 bases separated the two germline ends. The CDR3 length is 10 residues. CDR3 region: CASSWSKAFF. DNA for the CDR3: TGTGCCAGCAGCTGGTCCAAAGCTTTCTTT.

This clonotype was detected only a few times. V usage is TRBV18 and J usage is TRBJ2-7; tentatively, D is TRBD2 (6 bases). Germline CDR1 KGHSH, CDR2 LQKENI. Trimming removed 5 bases at V and 0 bases at J, with 11 bases between. The CDR3 contains 14 residues. The CDR3 region is CASSGGSLSYEQYF. The CDR3, as DNA: TGTGCCAGCTCAGGAGGGTCCCTCTCCTACGAGCAGTACTTC.

The chain employs TRBV7-6 and TRBJ2-7; no clear D gene. Germline values: CDR1 SGHVS, CDR2 FNYEAQ. Between the trimmed V and J ends, which lost 4 bases and 6 bases, there was a span of 10 bases. CDR3 length: 12 residues. The CDR3 coding sequence is TGTGCCAGCAGCTCCCCACGTATCGAGCAGTACTTC. It yields the protein CASSSPRIEQYF. The full variable domain, completed using reference TRBV7-6 and TRBJ2-7, is GAGVSQSPRYKVTKRGQDVALRCDPISGHVSLYWYRQALGQGPEFLTYFNYEAQQDKSGLPNDRFSAERPEGSISTLTIQRTEQRDSAMYRCASSSPRIEQYFGPGTRLTVT.

This clonotype was counted between two and nine times. V usage is TRBV7-2 and J usage is TRBJ2-7, with TRBD1 as a possible D gene (6 bases). The CDR3 is 14 amino acids. The germline V gene encodes CDR1 SGHTA and CDR2 FQGNSA. Trimming pared 6 bases from V and 1 base from J, leaving 13 bases between. CDR3: CASSYRVISYEQYF. CDR3 nucleotide sequence: TGTGCCAGCAGTTACAGGGTAATTTCCTACGAGCAGTACTTC. The complete variable domain, with remaining parts taken from reference TRBV7-2 and TRBJ2-7, reads GAGVSQSPSNKVTEKGKDVELRCDPISGHTALYWYRQSLGQGLEFLIYFQGNSAPDKSGLPSDRFSAERTGGSVSTLTIQRTQQEDSAVYLCASSYRVISYEQYFGPGTRLTVT.

This chain joins TRBV6-6 and TRBJ2-4; D may be TRBD1 (5 bases). CDR1 is MNHNY, CDR2 SVGAGI, per germline (reference sequence). The V and J ends lost 8 bases and 8 bases respectively, with 16 bases between them. This CDR3 spans 13 amino acids. CDR3 sequence: CASSLGQLYIQYF. In nucleotides, the CDR3 is TGTGCCAGCTCCCTGGGGCAGCTTTACATTCAGTACTTC.

The chain is built from TRBV5-6 and TRBJ1-1; D is unclear. The CDR3 consists of 13 residues. Germline CDR1 and CDR2: SGHDT and YYEEEE. Between the trimmed V and J ends, which lost 2 bases and 6 bases, there was a span of 11 bases. The CDR3 protein is CASSFRSWPEAFF. The CDR3 DNA follows: TGTGCCAGCAGCTTTAGATCTTGGCCTGAAGCTTTCTTT.

This clonotype was observed a few times. This chain connects TRBV20-1 to TRBJ2-5; TRBD2 is a possible D gene (6 bases). Trimming left V 0 bases short and J 1 base short, with 15 bases between. The CDR3 is 16 residues long. Germline loops: CDR1 DFQATT, CDR2 SNEGSKA (reference sequence). DNA for the CDR3: TGCAGTGCTAGAGACCCTTACGGGAGAGCCCAAGAGACCCAGTACTTC. This encodes CSARDPYGRAQETQYF.

The rearrangement joins TRBV2 to TRBJ2-4; no firm D call. The CDR3 loop spans 11 amino acids. Trimming took off 3 bases at V and 8 bases at J, with 5 bases between the two ends. Germline assignment: CDR1 SNHLY and CDR2 FYNNEI. Written as DNA, the CDR3 is TGTGCCAGCAGTGACCGGGACATTCAGTACTTC. Protein sequence: CASSDRDIQYF.

The chain has TRBV12-3 or TRBV12-4 and TRBJ1-4; a weak D match, TRBD1 (5 bases). V was cut by 1 base and J by 8 bases, with 14 bases left in between. This CDR3 is built from 15 residues. The CDR3 spells CASSLVGAPGEKLFF. The CDR3 region has the DNA TGTGCCAGCAGTTTAGTCGGGGCCCCGGGGGAAAAACTGTTTTTT.

The rearrangement uses TRBV7-6 and TRBJ2-7; D uncertain. Trimming stripped 1 base from V and 7 bases from J, with 8 bases between. CDR1 and CDR2 from the germline V gene are SGHVS and FNYEAQ. The CDR3 contains 12 residues. The CDR3 DNA reads as TGTGCCAGCAGCTTAGGTTTCGGGGAGCAGTACTTC. Translated, it gives CASSLGFGEQYF. The whole variable domain, filled in from reference TRBV7-6 and TRBJ2-7, reads GAGVSQSPRYKVTKRGQDVALRCDPISGHVSLYWYRQALGQGPEFLTYFNYEAQQDKSGLPNDRFSAERPEGSISTLTIQRTEQRDSAMYRCASSLGFGEQYFGPGTRLTVT.

This sequence joins TRBV29-1 and TRBJ2-7; D unresolved. In germline, CDR1 is SQVTM, CDR2 ANQGSEA. This CDR3 has 12 amino acids. The V and J ends lost 5 bases and 0 bases respectively, with 8 bases between them. Here the CDR3 DNA reads TGCAGCGTTAGTTTCGGCTCCTACGAGCAGTACTTC. Its protein product is CSVSFGSYEQYF.

The V gene is TRBV4-3, the J gene TRBJ2-5; 7 nucleotides agree with TRBD1. This CDR3 is built from 15 residues. Germline CDR1 reads LGHNA; CDR2 reads YSLEER. Trimming took 3 bases from V and 2 from J; bases not matched to a gene: 6. The CDR3 loop reads CASSQEPGGQETQYF. The CDR3 coding sequence is TGCGCCAGCAGCCAGGAACCAGGGGGTCAAGAGACCCAGTACTTC.

This clonotype was observed a few times. The chain recombines TRBV20-1 with TRBJ1-5, with no clear D. Per germline, CDR1 DFQATT and CDR2 SNEGSKA (reference sequence). Trimming left V 3 bases short and J 9 bases short, with 12 bases between. The CDR3 is 12 amino acids. Written as DNA, the CDR3 is TGCAGTGCTAGGAATCCCCCAATGCCCCAGCATTTT. As protein: CSARNPPMPQHF.

This chain uses TRBV20-1 with TRBJ2-4; 8 nucleotides match TRBD2. The germline gives CDR1 DFQATT, CDR2 SNEGSKA (reference sequence). CDR3 length: 13 amino acids. The J segment lost 9 bases and the V segment lost 7 bases, leaving 11 bases of the junction unmatched. CDR3 nucleotide sequence: TGCAGTGTCAGGGATCCCCGGGAGGGCATTCAGTACTTC. It translates to CSVRDPREGIQYF.

This clonotype was observed a few times. The chain is built from TRBV21-1 and TRBJ2-7; the DNA was not compared with TRBD1, the D call given in the table. TRBV21-1 is recorded as a pseudogene. The CDR3 runs 18 residues. The CDR3 nucleotides are TGTGCCAGCAGCAAAGCTATTCAGGGTTTCATACACCTCTACGAGCAGTACTTC. It translates to CASSKAIQGFIHLYEQYF.

This chain's CDR3 is CASSVSVPNTEAFF. CDR3 bases: TGTGCCAGCAGTGTATCGGTCCCGAACACTGAAGCTTTCTTT. The chain joins TRBV2 to TRBJ1-1; no definite D call. Germline loops: CDR1 SNHLY, CDR2 FYNNEI. V lost 4 bases, J lost 1 base, and 10 bases lay in between. CDR3 length: 14 amino acids.

This chain uses TRBV7-6 with TRBJ2-1; 10 positions match TRBD2. The CDR3 covers 16 residues. Germline values: CDR1 SGHVS, CDR2 FNYEAQ. J gave up 8 bases and V 1 base, and 8 bases lay outside the gene matches. CDR3: CASSLGASGSMDEQFF. CDR3 in DNA: TGTGCCAGCAGCTTAGGGGCTAGCGGGAGTATGGATGAGCAGTTCTTC.

This clonotype was seen a handful of times. This chain connects TRBV9 to TRBJ2-1; tentatively, D is TRBD1 or TRBD2 (5 bases each). The germline CDR1 and CDR2 sequences are SGDLS and YYNGEE. The CDR3 extends over 13 amino acids. V lost 4 bases to trimming and J lost 8 bases, with 13 bases between them. CDR3 loop: CASSPGAWDEQFF. The CDR3 coding sequence is TGTGCCAGCAGCCCCGGGGCCTGGGATGAGCAGTTCTTC. Variable domain in full (rest from reference TRBV9 and TRBJ2-1): DSGVTQTPKHLITATGQRVTLRCSPRSGDLSVYWYQQSLDQGLQFLIQYYNGEERAKGNILERFSAQQFPDLHSELNLSSLELGDSALYFCASSPGAWDEQFFGPGTRLTVL.